This TCR beta chain was sequenced during a study of identifying expanded T cells in peripheral blood. The CDR3 runs to 14 residues. The V gene lost 5 bases and the J gene lost 5 bases, with 16 bases spanning the gap. CDR1 and CDR2 from the germline V gene are SGHRS and YFSETQ. Method: immunoSEQ multiplex PCR; TCRdb's copy keeps in-frame clones and lacks some. The table records about 91,000 clones, about nine tenths of them present only once. Notes on this clone: Its target is not known.

Study results and limitations: Across healthy donors, higher total template counts meant significantly greater roughly two-week count variance.

This TCR derives from a person aged 18-70 years in good health. Material: blood. The chain combines TRBV5-1 with TRBJ2-5, with TRBD2 as a possible D gene (6 bases). CDR3 amino acids: CASSSAPGVETQYF. The CDR3 coding sequence is TGCGCCAGCAGTTCTGCCCCGGGGGTGGAGACCCAGTACTTC.